This T cell receptor (beta chain) originates from a study of T-cell reconstitution after alpha-beta-depleted transplantation in children. Study results and limitations: Reportedly, roughly two months post-transplant, alpha-beta T cells arose from several hundred expanded graft clones.

Molecular barcoding with unique molecular identifiers was used for the TCRbeta library. Using its own MiXCR run on the PCR reads, TCRdb lists one record per CDR3 protein. The data hold 190,000 or so distinct CDR3 sequences, with 5% to 6.5% observed a single time. The V gene lost 5 bases and the J gene lost 5 bases, with 12 bases spanning the gap. CDR1 and CDR2 from the germline V gene are SGHTA and FQGNSA. The length of the CDR3 is 13 residues. This clonotype was observed at least ten times. Its specificity is not known. The source was PBMCs, collected before TCRalphabeta/CD19-depleted stem cell transplant. This chain connects TRBV7-2 to TRBJ2-5; D perhaps matches TRBD2 (5 bases). The clonotype was recovered from a girl under three years old with combined immunodeficiency, due to receive a stem cell transplant. CDR3 region: CASSGGLGETQYF. DNA of the CDR3: TGTGCCAGCAGCGGAGGCTTGGGTGAGACCCAGTACTTC.